This TCR beta chain was found in a study of blood T cell repertoires in COVID-19. In the study overall: Acute and convalescent COVID-19 samples came from the United States, Italy and Spain. T cells, B-cell-depleted T cells, or PBMCs provided the cDNA or gDNA that served as material.

Per germline, CDR1 LGHDT and CDR2 YNNKEL (reference sequence). The CDR3 length is 17 residues. J was trimmed by 4 bases and V by 5 bases; bases with no gene match: 10. Authors' processing steps: Reference gene primer amplification yielded estimated nucleated cell counts. Sequencing used immunoSEQ multiplex PCR; TCRdb keeps in-frame clones, though not all of them. V, J and clone size derive from that table, while D and trimming were established from the DNA sequence. The sample carries approximately 260,000 clones, roughly 80% recorded once. Sequenced material: peripheral blood. This chain links TRBV3-1 (or the pseudogene TRBV3-2) with TRBJ2-1; 11 nucleotides match TRBD2. This sequence was found in a woman older than 75 with acute or convalescent COVID-19. The CDR3 region is CASSSSPGTSGYNEQFF. For the CDR3, the DNA is TGTGCCAGCAGCTCCTCCCCCGGGACTAGCGGTTACAATGAGCAGTTCTTC.